This is a list of T cell receptor beta chains from one sample in a study of blood T cell repertoires in COVID-19. Clones were sequenced by immunoSEQ multiplex PCR, and TCRdb holds only the in-frame ones, with some missing. Of about 170,000 clones listed, around four fifths were seen once; the top ten hold under 2.5%. Input material: peripheral blood. These receptors came from a woman older than 75 with acute or convalescent COVID-19. CDR3s include the opening cysteine and the closing phenylalanine or tryptophan. The D gene is left open where the match is weak. The listing skips clone size in some rows; elsewhere it reads once, few, many or a size class.

d_gene: TRBD1; abundance: .; v_gene: TRBV6-5; j_gene: TRBJ2-7; CDR3aa: CASGRDRGSYEQYF; CDR3nt: TGTGCCAGCGGCCGGGACAGGGGATCCTACGAGCAGTACTTC
d_gene: .; abundance: .; v_gene: TRBV5-1; j_gene: TRBJ2-2; CDR3aa: CASSIRQNTGELFF; CDR3nt: TGCGCCAGCAGCATAAGACAGAACACCGGGGAGCTGTTTTTT
d_gene: .; abundance: .; v_gene: TRBV29-1; j_gene: TRBJ1-2; CDR3aa: CSVVVDYYGYTF; CDR3nt: TGCAGCGTTGTGGTAGATTACTATGGCTACACCTTC
d_gene: .; abundance: .; v_gene: TRBV18; j_gene: TRBJ2-1; CDR3aa: CASSPIMSSYNEQFF; CDR3nt: TGTGCCAGCTCACCAATAATGAGCTCCTACAATGAGCAGTTCTTC
d_gene: .; abundance: .; v_gene: TRBV19; j_gene: TRBJ2-7; CDR3aa: CASRQTLSYEQYF; CDR3nt: TGTGCCAGTAGACAGACCCTCTCCTACGAGCAGTACTTC
d_gene: .; abundance: .; v_gene: TRBV6-5; j_gene: TRBJ2-7; CDR3aa: CASSYSAQGRYEQYF; CDR3nt: TGTGCCAGCAGTTACTCGGCGCAGGGTCGCTACGAGCAGTACTTC
d_gene: TRBD1; abundance: .; v_gene: TRBV3-1/TRBV3-2; j_gene: TRBJ2-5; CDR3aa: CASSPTGGAGQETQYF; CDR3nt: TGTGCCAGCAGCCCGACAGGGGGCGCGGGGCAAGAGACCCAGTACTTC
d_gene: .; abundance: .; v_gene: TRBV4-1; j_gene: TRBJ2-5; CDR3aa: CASSQVGLFGETQYF; CDR3nt: TGCGCCAGCAGCCAAGTGGGACTTTTTGGGGAGACCCAGTACTTC
d_gene: TRBD2; abundance: .; v_gene: TRBV30; j_gene: TRBJ2-3; CDR3aa: CAWRYGRADFVADTQYF; CDR3nt: TGTGCCTGGAGGTACGGGAGGGCCGATTTTGTCGCAGATACGCAGTATTTT
d_gene: TRBD2; abundance: .; v_gene: TRBV5-1; j_gene: TRBJ2-5; CDR3aa: CASSLASGRALETQYF; CDR3nt: TGCGCCAGCAGCTTGGCTAGCGGGAGGGCCTTGGAGACCCAGTACTTC
d_gene: TRBD1; abundance: .; v_gene: TRBV2; j_gene: TRBJ1-3; CDR3aa: CASGRTGFSGNTIYF; CDR3nt: TGTGCCAGCGGGAGGACAGGGTTCTCTGGAAACACCATATATTTT
d_gene: .; abundance: .; v_gene: TRBV5-1; j_gene: TRBJ2-7; CDR3aa: CASSLAGSTGSYEQYF; CDR3nt: TGCGCCAGCAGCTTGGCGGGGTCCACCGGCTCCTACGAGCAGTACTTC
d_gene: .; abundance: .; v_gene: TRBV7-9; j_gene: TRBJ1-1; CDR3aa: CASSRGLAGTEAFF; CDR3nt: TGTGCCAGCAGTAGAGGGCTTGCGGGCACTGAAGCTTTCTTT
d_gene: TRBD2; abundance: .; v_gene: TRBV5-6; j_gene: TRBJ2-7; CDR3aa: CASSPRTSGYEQYF; CDR3nt: TGTGCCAGCAGCCCCCGGACTAGCGGCTACGAGCAGTACTTC
d_gene: .; abundance: .; v_gene: TRBV15; j_gene: TRBJ2-1; CDR3aa: CATSRDLLNSRYNEQFF; CDR3nt: TGTGCCACCAGCAGAGATCTTTTAAACTCGCGGTACAATGAGCAGTTCTTC
d_gene: .; abundance: .; v_gene: TRBV6-2/TRBV6-3; j_gene: TRBJ1-5; CDR3aa: CASSHNSGIRIQPQHF; CDR3nt: TGTGCCAGCAGCCATAACTCAGGGATTCGGATTCAGCCCCAGCATTTT
d_gene: TRBD1; abundance: .; v_gene: TRBV10-3; j_gene: TRBJ2-1; CDR3aa: CAISGTGSSYNEQFF; CDR3nt: TGTGCCATCAGTGGGACAGGGAGCTCCTACAATGAGCAGTTCTTC
d_gene: .; abundance: .; v_gene: TRBV5-1; j_gene: TRBJ2-7; CDR3aa: CASSPAGLGDYEQYF; CDR3nt: TGCGCCAGCAGCCCCGCGGGACTTGGGGACTACGAGCAGTACTTC
d_gene: TRBD2; abundance: .; v_gene: TRBV7-2; j_gene: TRBJ2-5; CDR3aa: CASSLGGGRETQYF; CDR3nt: TGTGCCAGCAGCTTAGGAGGCGGGAGAGAGACCCAGTACTTC
d_gene: .; abundance: .; v_gene: TRBV29-1; j_gene: TRBJ1-1; CDR3aa: CSVDAAGTGTEAFF; CDR3nt: TGCAGCGTTGATGCCGCGGGGACGGGCACTGAAGCTTTCTTT
d_gene: .; abundance: once; v_gene: TRBV28; j_gene: TRBJ1-2; CDR3aa: CASSEARGGGYTF; CDR3nt: TGTGCCAGCAGCGAAGCGCGGGGTGGTGGCTACACCTTC
d_gene: TRBD2; abundance: .; v_gene: TRBV28; j_gene: TRBJ2-7; CDR3aa: CASSPSGAQGSYEQYF; CDR3nt: TGTGCCAGCAGTCCAAGCGGGGCCCAAGGGAGCTACGAGCAGTACTTC
d_gene: .; abundance: few; v_gene: TRBV6-6; j_gene: TRBJ1-2; CDR3aa: CASSAIGGGYTF; CDR3nt: TGTGCCAGCAGTGCAATTGGAGGTGGCTACACCTTC
d_gene: TRBD1; abundance: .; v_gene: TRBV18; j_gene: TRBJ1-3; CDR3aa: CASSLQGTGYGNTIYF; CDR3nt: TGTGCCAGCTCCCTCCAAGGGACAGGGTATGGAAACACCATATATTTT
d_gene: .; abundance: once; v_gene: TRBV6-5; j_gene: TRBJ1-2; CDR3aa: CASLENIPGYTF; CDR3nt: TGTGCCAGCCTGGAGAACATCCCCGGCTACACCTTC
d_gene: .; abundance: .; v_gene: TRBV2; j_gene: TRBJ2-3; CDR3aa: CASATSTDTQYF; CDR3nt: TGTGCCAGCGCCACTAGCACAGATACGCAGTATTTT
d_gene: .; abundance: .; v_gene: TRBV6-1; j_gene: TRBJ2-1; CDR3aa: CASSEDVRRVNEQFF; CDR3nt: TGTGCCAGCAGTGAAGATGTCCGGAGGGTCAATGAGCAGTTCTTC
d_gene: .; abundance: once; v_gene: TRBV11-3; j_gene: TRBJ1-1; CDR3aa: CASSLGGKNTEAFF; CDR3nt: TGTGCCAGCAGTCTTGGGGGCAAGAACACTGAAGCTTTCTTT
d_gene: .; abundance: once; v_gene: TRBV5-1; j_gene: TRBJ2-7; CDR3aa: CASSSGTSGEQYF; CDR3nt: TGCGCCAGCAGCTCCGGGACATCGGGGGAGCAGTACTTC
d_gene: .; abundance: few; v_gene: TRBV2; j_gene: TRBJ2-5; CDR3aa: CASSFQGRLETQYF; CDR3nt: TGTGCCAGCAGTTTCCAGGGGCGCTTAGAGACCCAGTACTTC
d_gene: .; abundance: .; v_gene: TRBV6-5; j_gene: TRBJ1-1; CDR3aa: CASSPSSGEGEAFF; CDR3nt: TGTGCCAGCAGTCCTAGTTCGGGGGAGGGAGAAGCTTTCTTT
d_gene: TRBD2; abundance: .; v_gene: TRBV11-2; j_gene: TRBJ2-2; CDR3aa: CASSLRLAGYTGELFF; CDR3nt: TGTGCCAGCAGCTTACGGCTAGCGGGGTACACCGGGGAGCTGTTTTTT
d_gene: TRBD1; abundance: .; v_gene: TRBV9; j_gene: TRBJ1-1; CDR3aa: CASSETGIGTEAFF; CDR3nt: TGTGCCAGCAGCGAGACAGGGATAGGGACTGAAGCTTTCTTT
d_gene: TRBD2; abundance: .; v_gene: TRBV7-2; j_gene: TRBJ2-5; CDR3aa: CASSLDLAGDETQYF; CDR3nt: TGTGCCAGCAGCTTAGATCTAGCGGGAGATGAGACCCAGTACTTC
d_gene: .; abundance: once; v_gene: TRBV5-1; j_gene: TRBJ2-3; CDR3aa: CASSGAGVPRRVDTQYF; CDR3nt: TGCGCCAGCAGCGGCGCAGGGGTTCCGAGAAGGGTCGATACGCAGTATTTT
d_gene: TRBD2; abundance: .; v_gene: TRBV28; j_gene: TRBJ2-1; CDR3aa: CASTLVGGYNEQFF; CDR3nt: TGTGCCAGCACCCTTGTGGGGGGGTACAATGAGCAGTTCTTC
d_gene: TRBD1; abundance: .; v_gene: TRBV29-1; j_gene: TRBJ1-3; CDR3aa: CSVRTGGNTIYF; CDR3nt: TGCAGCGTCCGGACAGGTGGAAACACCATATATTTT
d_gene: TRBD2; abundance: .; v_gene: TRBV19; j_gene: TRBJ2-1; CDR3aa: CASSTRLADNEQFF; CDR3nt: TGTGCCAGTAGTACCCGACTAGCGGATAATGAGCAGTTCTTC
d_gene: TRBD2; abundance: .; v_gene: TRBV11-2; j_gene: TRBJ2-1; CDR3aa: CASSPRSGSVYNEQFF; CDR3nt: TGTGCCAGCAGCCCCCGGAGCGGGAGCGTCTACAATGAGCAGTTCTTC
d_gene: TRBD1; abundance: .; v_gene: TRBV27; j_gene: TRBJ1-1; CDR3aa: CASKRDRGRATEAFF; CDR3nt: TGTGCCAGCAAACGGGACAGGGGGCGCGCCACTGAAGCTTTCTTT
d_gene: .; abundance: .; v_gene: TRBV9; j_gene: TRBJ2-2; CDR3aa: CASSVDQTAWTGELFF; CDR3nt: TGTGCCAGCAGCGTAGACCAGACTGCTTGGACCGGGGAGCTGTTTTTT
d_gene: TRBD2; abundance: few; v_gene: TRBV10-1; j_gene: TRBJ2-1; CDR3aa: CASSTGLAGGLIPREQFF; CDR3nt: TGCGCCAGCAGTACGGGACTAGCGGGGGGCCTTATTCCTCGGGAGCAGTTCTTC
d_gene: .; abundance: .; v_gene: TRBV15; j_gene: TRBJ1-1; CDR3aa: CATSRERVAFF; CDR3nt: TGTGCCACCAGCAGAGAGAGGGTAGCTTTCTTT
d_gene: TRBD1; abundance: .; v_gene: TRBV4-2; j_gene: TRBJ1-3; CDR3aa: CASSQPSAGQGDLISSTQDTIYF; CDR3nt: TGTGCCAGCAGCCAACCCTCGGCGGGACAGGGGGACCTGATATCATCCACCCAGGACACCATATATTTT
d_gene: .; abundance: .; v_gene: TRBV7-9; j_gene: TRBJ1-3; CDR3aa: CASSSSGAGNTIYF; CDR3nt: TGTGCCAGCAGCTCATCAGGGGCTGGAAACACCATATATTTT
d_gene: .; abundance: .; v_gene: TRBV7-2; j_gene: TRBJ2-3; CDR3aa: CASSPGNTDTQYF; CDR3nt: TGTGCCAGCAGCCCAGGGAACACAGATACGCAGTATTTT
d_gene: TRBD1; abundance: .; v_gene: TRBV7-2; j_gene: TRBJ2-2; CDR3aa: CASSTGTGGFGELFF; CDR3nt: TGTGCCAGCAGTACCGGGACAGGGGGCTTCGGGGAGCTGTTTTTT
d_gene: .; abundance: .; v_gene: TRBV15; j_gene: TRBJ1-2; CDR3aa: CATSRDGGYNYGYTF; CDR3nt: TGTGCCACCAGCAGAGATGGGGGCTACAACTATGGCTACACCTTC
d_gene: .; abundance: .; v_gene: TRBV12-3/TRBV12-4; j_gene: TRBJ1-1; CDR3aa: CASSRQFTEAFF; CDR3nt: TGTGCCAGCAGCCGACAGTTCACTGAAGCTTTCTTT
d_gene: TRBD2; abundance: few; v_gene: TRBV14; j_gene: TRBJ2-7; CDR3aa: CASSSRLAEQYF; CDR3nt: TGTGCCAGCAGCTCGCGACTAGCAGAGCAGTACTTC
d_gene: .; abundance: .; v_gene: TRBV5-1; j_gene: TRBJ2-2; CDR3aa: CASSWGSGLFRELFF; CDR3nt: TGCGCCAGCAGCTGGGGCTCCGGTCTGTTCAGGGAGCTGTTTTTT
d_gene: TRBD1; abundance: once; v_gene: TRBV14; j_gene: TRBJ2-3; CDR3aa: CASSPGQGLVYTQYF; CDR3nt: TGTGCCAGCAGCCCCGGACAGGGGCTGGTATATACGCAGTATTTT
d_gene: TRBD2; abundance: .; v_gene: TRBV9; j_gene: TRBJ2-3; CDR3aa: CASSVGWAGGSTDTQYF; CDR3nt: TGTGCCAGCAGCGTAGGATGGGCGGGGGGGAGCACAGATACGCAGTATTTT
d_gene: TRBD1; abundance: .; v_gene: TRBV19; j_gene: TRBJ2-3; CDR3aa: CASSMGHPGQGVHF; CDR3nt: TGTGCCAGTAGTATGGGCCACCCTGGACAGGGGGTTCATTTT
d_gene: .; abundance: .; v_gene: TRBV3-1/TRBV3-2; j_gene: TRBJ1-1; CDR3aa: CASSRGGTEAFF; CDR3nt: TGTGCCAGCAGTCGGGGGGGAACTGAAGCTTTCTTT
d_gene: TRBD1; abundance: .; v_gene: TRBV11-2; j_gene: TRBJ1-1; CDR3aa: CASSGRTGVVTEAFF; CDR3nt: TGTGCCAGCAGCGGACGAACAGGGGTCGTCACTGAAGCTTTCTTT
d_gene: TRBD1; abundance: .; v_gene: TRBV24-1; j_gene: TRBJ2-1; CDR3aa: CATSEQGISNEQFF; CDR3nt: TGTGCCACCAGTGAACAGGGGATATCCAATGAGCAGTTCTTC